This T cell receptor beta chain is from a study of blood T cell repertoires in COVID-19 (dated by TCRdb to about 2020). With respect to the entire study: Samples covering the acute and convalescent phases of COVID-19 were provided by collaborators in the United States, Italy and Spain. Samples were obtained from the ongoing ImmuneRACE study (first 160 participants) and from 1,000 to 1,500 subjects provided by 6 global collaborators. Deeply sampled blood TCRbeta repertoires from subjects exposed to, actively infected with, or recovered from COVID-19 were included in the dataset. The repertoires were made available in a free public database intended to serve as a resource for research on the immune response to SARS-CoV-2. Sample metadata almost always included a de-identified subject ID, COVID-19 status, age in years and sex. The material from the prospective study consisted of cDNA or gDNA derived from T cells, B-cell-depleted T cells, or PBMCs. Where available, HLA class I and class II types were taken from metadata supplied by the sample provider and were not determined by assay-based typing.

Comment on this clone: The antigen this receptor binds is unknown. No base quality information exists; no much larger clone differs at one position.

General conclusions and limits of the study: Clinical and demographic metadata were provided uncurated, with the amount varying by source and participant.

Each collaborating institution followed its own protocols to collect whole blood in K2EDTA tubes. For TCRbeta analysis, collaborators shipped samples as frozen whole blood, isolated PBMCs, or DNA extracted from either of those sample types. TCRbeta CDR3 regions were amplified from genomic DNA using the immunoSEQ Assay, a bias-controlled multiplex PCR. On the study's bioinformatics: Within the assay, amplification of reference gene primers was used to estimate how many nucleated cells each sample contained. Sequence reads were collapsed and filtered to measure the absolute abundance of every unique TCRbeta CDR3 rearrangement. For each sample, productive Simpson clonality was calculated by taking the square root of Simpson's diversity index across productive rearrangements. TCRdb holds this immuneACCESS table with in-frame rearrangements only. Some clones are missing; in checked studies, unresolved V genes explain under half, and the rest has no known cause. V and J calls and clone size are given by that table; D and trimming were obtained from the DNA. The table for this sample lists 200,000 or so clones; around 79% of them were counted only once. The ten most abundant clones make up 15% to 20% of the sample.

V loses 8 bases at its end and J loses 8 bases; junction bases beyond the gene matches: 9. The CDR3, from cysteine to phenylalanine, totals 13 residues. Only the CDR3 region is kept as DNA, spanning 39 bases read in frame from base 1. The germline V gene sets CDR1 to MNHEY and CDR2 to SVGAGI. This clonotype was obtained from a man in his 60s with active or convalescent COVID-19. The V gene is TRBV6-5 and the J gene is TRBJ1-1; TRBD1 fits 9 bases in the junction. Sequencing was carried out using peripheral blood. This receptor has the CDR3 CASGRQGGNEAFF. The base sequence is TGTGCCAGCGGTAGACAGGGGGGTAACGAAGCTTTCTTT.